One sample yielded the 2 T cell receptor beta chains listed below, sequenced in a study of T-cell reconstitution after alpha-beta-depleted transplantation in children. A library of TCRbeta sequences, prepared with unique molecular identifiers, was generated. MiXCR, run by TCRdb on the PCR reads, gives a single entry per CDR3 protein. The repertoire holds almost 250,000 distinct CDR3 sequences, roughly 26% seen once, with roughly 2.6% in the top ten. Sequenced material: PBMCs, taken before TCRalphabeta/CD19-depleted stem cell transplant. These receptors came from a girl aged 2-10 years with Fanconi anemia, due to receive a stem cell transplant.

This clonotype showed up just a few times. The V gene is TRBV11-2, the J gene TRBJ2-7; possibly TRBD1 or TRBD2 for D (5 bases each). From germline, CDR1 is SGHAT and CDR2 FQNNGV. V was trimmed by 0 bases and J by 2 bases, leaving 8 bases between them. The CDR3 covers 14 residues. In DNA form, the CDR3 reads TGTGCCAGCAGCTTAGATGGGGGTGCCTACGAGCAGTACTTC. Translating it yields CASSLDGGAYEQYF.

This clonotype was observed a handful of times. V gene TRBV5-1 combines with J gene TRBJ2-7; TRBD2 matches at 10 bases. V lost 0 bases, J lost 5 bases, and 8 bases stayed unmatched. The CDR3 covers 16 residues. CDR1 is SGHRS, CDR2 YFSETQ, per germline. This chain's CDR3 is CASSLGKREGRHEQYF. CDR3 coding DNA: TGCGCCAGCAGCTTGGGCAAGCGGGAGGGCCGACACGAGCAGTACTTC. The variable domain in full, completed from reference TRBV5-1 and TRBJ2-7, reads KAGVTQTPRYLIKTRGQQVTLSCSPISGHRSVSWYQQTPGQGLQFLFEYFSETQRNKGNFPGRFSGRQFSNSRSEMNVSTLELGDSALYLCASSLGKREGRHEQYFGPGTRLTVT.